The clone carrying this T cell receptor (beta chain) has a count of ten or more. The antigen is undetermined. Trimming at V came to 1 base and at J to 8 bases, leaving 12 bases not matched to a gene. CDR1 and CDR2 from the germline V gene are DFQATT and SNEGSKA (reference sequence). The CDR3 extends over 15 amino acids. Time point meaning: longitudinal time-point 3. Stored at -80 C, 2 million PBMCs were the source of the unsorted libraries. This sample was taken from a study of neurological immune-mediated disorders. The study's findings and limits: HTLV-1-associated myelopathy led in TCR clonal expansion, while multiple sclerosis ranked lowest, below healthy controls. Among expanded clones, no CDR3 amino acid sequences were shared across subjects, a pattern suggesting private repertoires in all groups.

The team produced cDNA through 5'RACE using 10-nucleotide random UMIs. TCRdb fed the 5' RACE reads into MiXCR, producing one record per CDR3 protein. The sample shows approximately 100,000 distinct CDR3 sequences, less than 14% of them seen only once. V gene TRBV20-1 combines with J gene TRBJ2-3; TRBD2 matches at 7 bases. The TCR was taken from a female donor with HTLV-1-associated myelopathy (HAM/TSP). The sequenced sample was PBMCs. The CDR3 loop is CSARGGGAHRSTQYF. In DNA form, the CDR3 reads TGCAGTGCTAGAGGGGGAGGGGCCCACAGAAGTACGCAGTATTTT.